This TCR beta chain was recorded in a study of neurological immune-mediated disorders. This clonotype came up many times. 5'RACE with 10-nucleotide random UMIs generated the cDNA. TCRdb reanalysed the 5' RACE reads using MiXCR and keeps one entry per CDR3 protein. The sample lists around 78,000 distinct CDR3 sequences, 15% to 20% occurring once. The controls, all healthy individuals, were blood bank volunteers in Maryland, USA. Unsorted libraries were generated from 2 million PBMCs held at -80 degrees C. The V and J ends lost 4 bases and 2 bases, in that order; junction bases with no gene match: 6. CDR1 and CDR2 from the germline V gene are LGHNA and YSLEER. The CDR3 consists of 15 residues.

The sequence was collected from a woman aged 40 to 50 in good health. The chain joins TRBV4-3 to TRBJ1-2, with 8 bases that match TRBD1. Sequencing was done on a sample of PBMCs. This CDR3 reads CASSPSDRENYGYTF. In DNA, the CDR3 is TGCGCCAGCAGCCCGTCGGACAGGGAAAACTATGGCTACACCTTC.